This TCR beta chain was identified during a study of T-cell reconstitution after alpha-beta-depleted transplantation in children. Unique molecular identifiers were used in preparing the TCRbeta library. Each CDR3 protein gets one entry after TCRdb re-called the PCR reads with MiXCR. The sample holds approximately 590,000 distinct CDR3 sequences, 8% to 11% seen once. The CDR3 covers 12 residues. Germline V gene sequence: CDR1 MDHEN, CDR2 SYDVKM. The V and J ends lost 6 bases and 8 bases, in that order; junction bases with no gene match: 6. This clonotype was counted many times. This chain uses TRBV28 with TRBJ1-1, with 7 nucleotides matching TRBD1. This receptor was identified in a human donor who donated a stem cell graft to a child with acute myeloid leukemia. Sequenced here: PBMCs from the stem cell graft donor, sampled from the stem cell graft. The CDR3 loop reads CASSHGTAEAFF. CDR3 DNA sequence: TGTGCCAGCAGCCACGGGACAGCAGAAGCTTTCTTT. The variable domain in full, completed from reference TRBV28 and TRBJ1-1, reads DVKVTQSSRYLVKRTGEKVFLECVQDMDHENMFWYRQDPGLGLRLIYFSYDVKMKEKGDIPEGYSVSREKKERFSLILESASTNQTSMYLCASSHGTAEAFFGQGTRLTVV.